This TCR beta chain was documented in a study of blood T cells in healthy people across ages. The study, taken as a whole, reports: Aged donors had fewer naive CD4+ cells and lower diversity than long-lived donors. Unsorted PBMC input precluded a conclusive naive versus antigen-experienced comparison.

V was cut by 5 bases and J by 7 bases, with 18 bases left in between. Looked up from germline, CDR1 is LGHNT and CDR2 is FRNRAP. This CDR3 comprises 15 residues. To note about this clonotype: Its matching antigen is unknown.

The use of a sample-barcoded 5' primer and a J-beta primer mix characterized a second PCR of about 6 to 12 cycles. One entry per CDR3 protein, called by TCRdb with MiXCR from the 5' RACE reads. Altogether around 800,000 distinct CDR3 sequences are present, 60% to 80% being singletons, with the ten largest covering around 30%. This rearrangement joins TRBV12-5 to TRBJ2-1; D gene unclear. The sequence came from a man aged 25 to 40 in good health. Sequencing was performed on blood. DNA of the CDR3: TGTGCTAGTGGTCCAGATTGGGTCCCTAAAAATGAGCAGTTCTTC. Residues: CASGPDWVPKNEQFF.